Below, one T cell receptor (beta chain) is given with its context. The data originate from a study of blood T cell repertoires in COVID-19. About the study: Sites across the United States, Italy and Spain contributed samples from acute and convalescent COVID-19. Sample material is recorded as cDNA or gDNA derived from T cells, B-cell-depleted T cells, or PBMCs.

Germline V CDR1 and CDR2: MNHEY, SVGAGI. V was trimmed by 8 bases and J by 1 base, leaving 11 bases between them. This CDR3 has 13 residues. Original processing notes: By means of reference gene primer amplification, nucleated cell counts were estimated. Repertoires were generated with immunoSEQ multiplex PCR, while TCRdb's copy carries only in-frame clones and drops some. Clone size and V and J calls were adopted from that table, with D and trimming inferred from the DNA. The repertoire includes 200,000 to 300,000 clones, roughly 86% of them detected once, and 9% to 15% sits in the top ten. Sequencing input: peripheral blood. V and J are TRBV6-5 and TRBJ1-1; no firm D call. This TCR came from a man at least 80 years old with acute or convalescent COVID-19. CDR3 region: CASWPGGNTEAFF. The DNA of the CDR3 is TGTGCCAGCTGGCCTGGAGGGAACACTGAAGCTTTCTTT.